This passage covers 21 T cell receptor beta chains from one sample sequenced in a study of blood T cell repertoires in COVID-19. The assay was immunoSEQ multiplex PCR, and TCRdb's table has in-frame clones only and misses some. The sample records 150,000 to 200,000 clones, about 74% being singletons. Sequencing used peripheral blood. These TCRs come from a woman of 80 years or more with acute or convalescent COVID-19.

This chain joins TRBV28 and TRBJ1-2; 10 bases line up with TRBD1. Trimming cost V 3 bases and J 8 bases; bases outside gene matches: 9. Germline-derived CDR1 and CDR2 are MDHEN and SYDVKM. This CDR3 has 15 amino acids. CDR3 sequence: CASSFLLGTGVGYTF. In DNA, the CDR3 is TGTGCCAGCAGTTTTCTATTAGGGACAGGGGTGGGCTACACCTTC.

The chain combines TRBV4-1 with TRBJ2-3, with 10 bases matching TRBD2. The CDR3 length is 19 residues. V lost 0 bases and J lost 2; bases outside the gene matches: 11. The germline gives CDR1 MGHRA, CDR2 YSYEKL. CDR3 nucleotides: TGCGCCAGCAGCCAAGAGCGGACTAGCGGAACTCCTTACACAGATACGCAGTATTTT. Protein sequence: CASSQERTSGTPYTDTQYF.

The V call is TRBV18, the J call TRBJ1-1; 7 bases map to TRBD1. CDR3 length equals 16 residues. V lost 3 bases and J lost 1; bases outside the gene matches: 8. CDR1 and CDR2 (germline): KGHSH, LQKENI. The CDR3 region has the DNA TGTGCCAGCTCACCGGGGACAGCTCAGGGGAACACTGAAGCTTTCTTT. Translated, it gives CASSPGTAQGNTEAFF.

The rearrangement uses TRBV28 and TRBJ2-1; TRBD1 might be the D (5 bases). This CDR3 comprises 13 residues. Germline CDR1 reads MDHEN; CDR2 reads SYDVKM. V was pared by 5 bases and J by 11 bases, with 16 bases between. For the CDR3, the DNA is TGTGCCAGCAGTCCCGAGTATCAGGGAAAGCAGTTCTTC. Amino acids: CASSPEYQGKQFF.

The V and J genes are TRBV14 and TRBJ1-2; a possible D gene is TRBD1 (6 bases). Looked up from germline, CDR1 is SGHDN and CDR2 is FVKESK. The CDR3 is 14 residues long. V lost 4 bases and J lost 8, with 17 bases in between. The CDR3 protein is CASSPAGYRDGYTF. CDR3 DNA: TGTGCCAGCAGCCCAGCAGGATACAGGGACGGCTACACCTTC.

This sequence joins TRBV27 and TRBJ2-5, with 7 bases matching TRBD2. J lost 4 bases, V lost 2 bases, and 7 bases had no gene match. CDR1 is MNHEY and CDR2 is SMNVEV in the germline V gene (reference sequence). The CDR3 sequence is 15 residues long. The CDR3 DNA is TGTGCCAGCAGTTTACAGGGAGGGATCGTAGAGACCCAGTACTTC. As protein: CASSLQGGIVETQYF.

The chain joins TRBV28 to TRBJ2-7, with D possibly matching TRBD2 (6 bases). The CDR3 consists of 15 residues. Germline V lookup: CDR1 MDHEN, CDR2 SYDVKM. Trimming took off 4 bases at V and 2 bases at J, with 15 bases between the two ends. CDR3 sequence reads: CASSSGTGQTYEQYF. CDR3 in DNA: TGTGCCAGCAGTTCCGGGACTGGGCAGACCTACGAGCAGTACTTC.

V gene TRBV19 combines with J gene TRBJ2-3, with TRBD1 identical over 9 bases. Germline CDR1 is LNHDA and CDR2 is SQIVND (reference sequence). The CDR3 is 12 residues long. V lost 4 bases, J lost 14 bases, and 7 bases stayed unmatched. In nucleotides, the CDR3 is TGTGCCAGTAGTAAAGGGGACAGGGATCCGTATTTT. Amino acid sequence: CASSKGDRDPYF.

The rearrangement joins TRBV29-1 to TRBJ1-1; D is uncertain. Germline CDR1 SQVTM, CDR2 ANQGSEA. The CDR3 totals 13 residues. V was pared by 7 bases and J by 4 bases, with 16 bases between. As DNA, the CDR3 is TGCAGCGCCTGGGGAGGGCGCGGCACTGAAGCTTTCTTT. Its translation is CSAWGGRGTEAFF.

The chain combines TRBV3-1 (or the pseudogene TRBV3-2) with TRBJ2-2; a weak D match, TRBD1 (5 bases). The germline gives CDR1 LGHDT, CDR2 YNNKEL (reference sequence). The CDR3 length is 15 residues. The V end was cut by 4 bases, the J end by 7 bases, with 16 bases between. CDR3 in amino acids: CASSRTTQGSGELFF. The DNA for the CDR3 is TGTGCCAGCAGCCGTACGACCCAGGGTAGCGGGGAGCTGTTTTTT.

The count of this clone is one. The CDR3: CASSHGDPGNTIYF. The DNA of the CDR3 is TGCGCCAGCAGCCACGGGGATCCTGGAAACACCATATATTTT. The V and J genes are TRBV5-1 and TRBJ1-3; D is unclear. V shed 4 bases and J shed 2 bases, with 10 bases lying between them. Germline CDR1 is SGHRS and CDR2 is YFSETQ. The CDR3 length is 14 residues.

V gene TRBV19 combines with J gene TRBJ1-1; 7 positions match TRBD1. The V gene end was trimmed by 9 bases and the J gene end by 0 bases; junction bases not matched to a gene: 4. CDR3 size: 13 residues. The germline gives CDR1 LNHDA, CDR2 SQIVND (reference sequence). The CDR3 region is CASRGWMNTEAFF. CDR3 DNA sequence: TGTGCCAGCAGGGGGTGGATGAACACTGAAGCTTTCTTT.

The chain couples TRBV5-4 to TRBJ2-3, with D possibly being TRBD2 (6 bases). The germline V and J ends were trimmed by 4 bases and 2 bases, with 14 bases remaining between them. The CDR3 covers 15 residues. Germline assignment: CDR1 SGHNT and CDR2 YYREEE (reference sequence). The CDR3 loop is CASSATSLSTDTQYF. CDR3 nucleotide sequence: TGTGCCAGCAGCGCTACTAGCTTGTCCACAGATACGCAGTATTTT. The whole variable domain, filled in from reference TRBV5-4 and TRBJ2-3, reads ETGVTQSPTHLIKTRGQQVTLRCSSQSGHNTVSWYQQALGQGPQFIFQYYREEENGRGNFPPRFSGLQFPNYSSELNVNALELDDSALYLCASSATSLSTDTQYFGPGTRLTVL.

The V gene is TRBV7-8, the J gene TRBJ2-7; 10 bases line up with TRBD2. Germline assignment: CDR1 SGHVS and CDR2 FQNEAQ. The junction had 1 base not matched to a gene; V was cut back by 5 bases and J by 0 bases. CDR3 length equals 14 residues. CDR3 sequence: CASSKREGSYEQYF. The CDR3 DNA follows: TGTGCCAGCAGCAAGCGGGAGGGCTCCTACGAGCAGTACTTC.

The chain joins TRBV6-5 to TRBJ1-2; D is undetermined. The V gene's germline CDR1 is MNHEY and CDR2 SVGAGI. This CDR3 region has 12 residues. The ends were cut back, 7 bases at V and 8 bases at J, with 14 bases in the middle. CDR3 sequence (DNA): TGTGCCAGCACTCGGGTCTCGGGGGGCTACACCTTC. Amino acids: CASTRVSGGYTF.

In this sample, this clone turned up many times. The chain recombines TRBV5-4 with TRBJ2-2, with 7 bases matching TRBD2. With 3 bases clipped from V and 6 bases from J, the junction kept 14 bases outside the gene matches. CDR1 and CDR2 from the germline V gene are SGHNT and YYREEE (reference sequence). The CDR3 sequence is 17 residues long. CDR3 DNA sequence: TGTGCCAGCAGCTGGGGTTCTGCGGGGGTCCGGGCCGGGGAGCTGTTTTTT. This gives the protein CASSWGSAGVRAGELFF.

The chain couples TRBV28 to TRBJ2-1; TRBD2 aligns across 8 bases. Looked up from germline, CDR1 is MDHEN and CDR2 is SYDVKM. This CDR3 is 16 amino acids long. Germline trimming cut 3 bases from V and 5 bases from J; bases unmatched to any gene: 9. This CDR3 reads CASSLVGLAGNNEQFF. The CDR3 DNA is TGTGCCAGCAGTTTGGTGGGGCTAGCGGGTAACAATGAGCAGTTCTTC.

This clone was observed once. The V call is TRBV7-9, the J call TRBJ1-1; D gene unclear. The germline gives CDR1 SEHNR, CDR2 FQNEAQ (reference sequence). V lost 4 bases to trimming and J lost 1 base, with 16 bases between them. This CDR3 is 16 amino acids long. In nucleotides, the CDR3 is TGTGCCAGCAGCTCACCCCGGTGGGCACAGAACACTGAAGCTTTCTTT. Protein product: CASSSPRWAQNTEAFF.

The chain carries TRBV6-2 or TRBV6-3 and TRBJ2-5, with TRBD2 as a possible D gene (5 bases). The germline CDR1 and CDR2 sequences are MNHEY and SVGEGT. The germline V and J ends were trimmed by 5 bases and 3 bases, with 22 bases remaining between them. The CDR3 sequence is 17 residues long. The CDR3 sequence is CASSARQRGGSEETQYF. In nucleotides, the CDR3 is TGTGCCAGCAGTGCCCGTCAAAGAGGAGGATCGGAAGAGACCCAGTACTTC.

This clone was recorded a few times. The J gene is TRBJ1-4, the V gene TRBV7-9; no clear D gene. This CDR3 contains 15 residues. Germline CDR1 and CDR2: SEHNR and FQNEAQ (reference sequence). Trimming removed 1 base at V and 5 bases at J, with 11 bases between. CDR3 protein: CASSLGALSNEKLFF. The CDR3, as DNA: TGTGCCAGCAGCTTAGGCGCCCTATCAAATGAAAAACTGTTTTTT.

This chain uses TRBV5-1 with TRBJ2-4; D call uncertain. V dropped 0 bases and J dropped 7 bases, with 8 bases sitting between them. This CDR3 region has 13 residues. CDR1 is SGHRS and CDR2 is YFSETQ in the germline V gene. CDR3 bases: TGCGCCAGCAGCTTGGACAGTTTCAACATTCAGTACTTC. This codes for CASSLDSFNIQYF.